Listed below are T cell receptor beta chains from one sample, sequenced in a study of T cells after yellow fever vaccination. TCRdb recomputed calls from the 5' RACE reads with MiXCR, one row per CDR3 protein. The sample consists of more than 25,000 distinct CDR3 sequences, approximately 4.9% of them appearing once. The sample here was PBMCs, either bulk or a sorted T-cell subset (CD4+, CD8+, memory, or dextramer-sorted; not recorded which), taken on the day of the yellow fever booster vaccination. The source of these receptors is a man in his late teens or twenties who received the YFV17D yellow fever vaccine. Each CDR3 is given with its conserved first and last residue. The order of the fields is D gene, V gene, J gene, clone size, CDR3 protein, CDR3 DNA. A D gene is named only where the DNA matches it firmly. The size entry is marked missing in some rows and otherwise reads once, few, many or a size class.

>.|TRBV24-1|TRBJ1-2|many
CATSDRIDGYTF
TGTGCCACCAGTGACCGCATCGATGGCTACACCTTC
>TRBD2|TRBV12-3/TRBV12-4|TRBJ2-3|many
CASRSERGVTDTQYF
TGTGCCAGCAGATCCGAGCGGGGGGTGACAGATACGCAGTATTTT
>TRBD1|TRBV7-2|TRBJ1-1|many
CASSPWTGGNTEAFF
TGTGCCAGCAGCCCGTGGACAGGGGGGAACACTGAAGCTTTCTTT
>.|TRBV2|TRBJ1-6|many
CAGGGDTRDSPLHF
TGTGCCGGGGGAGGCGACACTCGGGATTCACCCCTCCACTTT
>TRBD2|TRBV10-2|TRBJ2-2|medium-sized
CASSDLGRGTNTGELFF
TGCGCCAGCAGTGATCTAGGGCGGGGGACTAACACCGGGGAGCTGTTTTTT
>TRBD2|TRBV14|TRBJ2-5|many
CASSQELAGVETQYF
TGTGCCAGCAGCCAAGAACTGGCGGGGGTGGAGACCCAGTACTTC
>.|TRBV7-2|TRBJ1-1|few
CASSLYGGNTEAFF
TGTGCCAGCAGCTTATATGGAGGAAACACTGAAGCTTTCTTT
>TRBD1|TRBV12-3/TRBV12-4|TRBJ1-2|many
CASTSFRDSRRYTF
TGTGCCAGCACCTCATTCCGGGACAGTCGACGCTACACCTTC
>.|TRBV27|TRBJ2-7|many
CASSLGGVGYEQYF
TGTGCCAGCAGTTTAGGCGGTGTTGGCTACGAGCAGTACTTC
>TRBD2|TRBV7-2|TRBJ2-2|many
CASSRRLAGNTGELFF
TGTGCCAGCAGCCGTAGGCTAGCGGGGAACACCGGGGAGCTGTTTTTT
>TRBD1|TRBV29-1|TRBJ2-7|many
CSVERWRGGIYEQYF
TGCAGCGTTGAAAGGTGGAGAGGGGGCATCTACGAGCAGTACTTC
>.|TRBV7-9|TRBJ1-1|many
CAGSLVRSEAFF
TGTGCCGGCAGCTTAGTACGATCTGAAGCTTTCTTT
>.|TRBV6-2/TRBV6-3|TRBJ2-1|.
CASISGSSYNEQFF
TGTGCCAGCATATCAGGGAGCTCCTACAATGAGCAGTTCTTC
>.|TRBV2|TRBJ2-6|many
CASSAVEAGANVLTF
TGTGCCAGCAGTGCTGTGGAAGCTGGGGCCAACGTCCTGACTTTC
>.|TRBV30|TRBJ1-2|.
CAFLGRHPDNYGYTF
TGTGCCTTCCTCGGTCGTCACCCGGATAACTATGGCTACACCTTC
>TRBD1|TRBV7-2|TRBJ1-5|few
CASSLGHRGLGQPQHF
TGTGCCAGCAGCTTAGGGCACAGGGGGCTAGGTCAGCCCCAGCATTTT
>.|TRBV4-2|TRBJ2-1|many
CASSQVSGGNEQFF
TGTGCCAGCAGCCAAGTATCGGGCGGCAATGAGCAGTTCTTC
>.|TRBV7-8|TRBJ2-1|many
CASSPGFGDKNNEQFF
TGTGCCAGCAGCCCGGGGTTTGGGGACAAGAACAATGAGCAGTTCTTC
>.|TRBV7-3|TRBJ2-1|many
CASSLTRGGPSSYNEQFF
TGTGCCAGCAGCTTAACCAGGGGGGGCCCGAGCTCCTACAATGAGCAGTTCTTC
>TRBD2|TRBV12-3/TRBV12-4|TRBJ2-7|few
CASSWTSASYEQYF
TGTGCCAGCAGTTGGACTAGCGCGTCCTACGAGCAGTACTTC
>.|TRBV15|TRBJ2-4|many
CATSRAHGGAKNIQYF
TGTGCCACCAGCAGAGCACATGGGGGAGCCAAAAACATTCAGTACTTC